This TCR beta chain came from a study of T-cell memory formation after mild COVID-19. Notes on the study in general: Researchers found some responding clones in pre-infection memory, a sign that cross-reactive memory joined.

Germline V gene data show CDR1 as SGHRS and CDR2 as YFSETQ. The CDR3 totals 13 residues. With 4 bases clipped from V and 5 bases from J, the junction kept 6 bases outside the gene matches. This clonotype was counted many times. Its antigen is not identified. Using its own MiXCR run on the 5' RACE reads, TCRdb lists one record per CDR3 protein. The sample shows about 470,000 distinct CDR3 sequences, 18% of them seen only once. The clonotype comes from an adult woman who had mild COVID-19 (a few samples of this study predate the infection). Cell type and time point are not known. The V and J genes are TRBV5-1 and TRBJ2-7; TRBD1 agrees at 7 bases. The sequenced material came from PBMCs or a T cell subset sorted from them (not recorded which). Here the CDR3 DNA reads TGCGCCAGCAGCCTAAGGACAGGCGACGAGCAGTACTTC. Translating gives CASSLRTGDEQYF.